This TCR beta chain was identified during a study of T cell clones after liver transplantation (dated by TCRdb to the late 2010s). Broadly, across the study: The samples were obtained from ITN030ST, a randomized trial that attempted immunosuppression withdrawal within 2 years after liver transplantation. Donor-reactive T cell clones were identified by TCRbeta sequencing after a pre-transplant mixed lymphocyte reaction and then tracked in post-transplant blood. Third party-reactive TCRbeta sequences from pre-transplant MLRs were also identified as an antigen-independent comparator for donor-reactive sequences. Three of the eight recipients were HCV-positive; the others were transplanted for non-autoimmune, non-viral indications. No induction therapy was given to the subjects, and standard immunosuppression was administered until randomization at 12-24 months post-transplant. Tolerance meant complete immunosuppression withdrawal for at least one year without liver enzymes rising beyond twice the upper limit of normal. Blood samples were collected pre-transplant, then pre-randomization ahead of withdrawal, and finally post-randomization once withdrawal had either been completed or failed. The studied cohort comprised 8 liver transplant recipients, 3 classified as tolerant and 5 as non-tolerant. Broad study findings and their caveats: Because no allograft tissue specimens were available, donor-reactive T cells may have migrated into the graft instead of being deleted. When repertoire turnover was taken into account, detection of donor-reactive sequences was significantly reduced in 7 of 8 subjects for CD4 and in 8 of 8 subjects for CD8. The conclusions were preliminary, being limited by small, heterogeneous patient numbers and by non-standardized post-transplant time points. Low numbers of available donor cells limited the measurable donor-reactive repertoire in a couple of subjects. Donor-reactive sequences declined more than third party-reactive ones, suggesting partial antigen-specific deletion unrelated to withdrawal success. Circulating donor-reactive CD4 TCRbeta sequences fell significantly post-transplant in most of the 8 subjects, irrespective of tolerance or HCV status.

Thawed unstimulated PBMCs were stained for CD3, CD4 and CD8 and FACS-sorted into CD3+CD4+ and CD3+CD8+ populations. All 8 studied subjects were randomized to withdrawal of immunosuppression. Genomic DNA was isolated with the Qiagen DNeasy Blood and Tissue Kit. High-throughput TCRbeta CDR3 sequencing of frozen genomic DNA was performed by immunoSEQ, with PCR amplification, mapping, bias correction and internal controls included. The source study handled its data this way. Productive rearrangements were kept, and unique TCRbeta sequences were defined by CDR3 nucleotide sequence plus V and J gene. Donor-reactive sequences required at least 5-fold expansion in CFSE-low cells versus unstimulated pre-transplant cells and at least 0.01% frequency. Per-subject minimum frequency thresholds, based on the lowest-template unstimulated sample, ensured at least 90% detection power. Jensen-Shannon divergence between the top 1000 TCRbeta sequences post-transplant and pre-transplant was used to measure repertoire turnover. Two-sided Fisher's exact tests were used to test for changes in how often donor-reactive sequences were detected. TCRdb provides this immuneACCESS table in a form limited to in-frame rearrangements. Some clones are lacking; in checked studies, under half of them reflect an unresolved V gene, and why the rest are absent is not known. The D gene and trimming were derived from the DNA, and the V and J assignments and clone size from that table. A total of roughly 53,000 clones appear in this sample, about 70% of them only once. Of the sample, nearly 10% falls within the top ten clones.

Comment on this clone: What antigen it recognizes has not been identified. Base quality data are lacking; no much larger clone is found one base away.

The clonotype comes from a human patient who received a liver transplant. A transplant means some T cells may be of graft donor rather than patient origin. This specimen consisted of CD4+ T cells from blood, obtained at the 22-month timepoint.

The DNA sequence is given as TGTGCCAGCAGCATATACTCCTCTGGAAACACCATATATTTT. Translated, this gives CASSIYSSGNTIYF. The chain employs TRBV9 and TRBJ1-3, with no confidently assigned D gene. A distance of 8 bases separates the germline ends of V and J, which lose 4 bases and 0 bases respectively. CDR1 and CDR2 are drawn from the germline V gene: SGDLS, YYNGEE. The CDR3 spans 14 residues, from the cysteine through the phenylalanine. Left in the record is the CDR3 DNA by itself, 42 bases read in frame from the first base.